A single sample is the source of the 3 T cell receptor beta chains below, sequenced in a study of somatic mutations in cytotoxic T cells in rheumatoid arthritis. The method was immunoSEQ multiplex PCR; TCRdb's version includes in-frame clones alone and lacks a portion of them. The table lists more than 8,000 clones, under 85% of them singletons, with about 22% in the top ten. Specimen: CD8+ T cells sorted from blood. All receptors derive from a man aged 50 or older in good health.

The CDR3 DNA reads as TGTGCCAGCAGGTACGGGGGAATGAACACTGAAGCTTTCTTT. Protein: CASRYGGMNTEAFF. The rearrangement links TRBV7-9 to TRBJ1-1; a weak D match, TRBD1 (5 bases). Germline lookup yields CDR1 SEHNR and CDR2 FQNEAQ (reference sequence). V lost 6 bases, J lost 0 bases, and 11 bases lay in between. The CDR3 consists of 14 residues.

The genes are TRBV6-1 and TRBJ2-3; D is uncertain. Germline V gene lookup returns CDR1 MNHNS and CDR2 SASEGT. Trimming pared 2 bases from V and 3 bases from J, leaving 6 bases between. CDR3 length: 13 residues. DNA of the CDR3: TGTGCCAGCAGTGAAACAGAGACAGATACGCAGTATTTT. Translated: CASSETETDTQYF.

The genes are TRBV28 and TRBJ2-1, with TRBD1 matching 8 bases. CDR3 length: 15 residues. Unmatched junction bases numbered 5, after V lost 1 base and J lost 6 bases. From germline, CDR1 is MDHEN and CDR2 SYDVKM. CDR3 residues: CASSLSGGDRNEQFF. CDR3 nucleotide sequence: TGTGCCAGCAGTTTATCAGGGGGCGATCGCAATGAGCAGTTCTTC.